The clone carrying this T cell receptor delta chain is deemed large. This CDR3 is also generated by other DNA sequences in the sample. This specimen belongs to a study of gamma-delta chains in newborns, infants, children. TCRdb reanalyzed the reads using CATT. The data show approximately 1,500 delta-chain clones, with 35% to 50% seen just once and approximately 17% held by the top ten. The V gene's germline CDR1 is GEAIGNYY and CDR2 EKD. The CDR3 is 23 residues long. V dropped 0 bases and J dropped 0; count of bases not matched to a gene: 25. V usage is TRDV2 and J usage is TRDJ1; 9 bases are shared with TRDD3. The sample comprised blood. The clonotype was recovered from a child who had a fever. CDR3 DNA: TGTGCCTGTGACACCGTACGGGGGGGGGATACCCCAACGAAACAATCCGACACCGATAAACTCATCTTT. The encoded protein is CACDTVRGGDTPTKQSDTDKLIF.